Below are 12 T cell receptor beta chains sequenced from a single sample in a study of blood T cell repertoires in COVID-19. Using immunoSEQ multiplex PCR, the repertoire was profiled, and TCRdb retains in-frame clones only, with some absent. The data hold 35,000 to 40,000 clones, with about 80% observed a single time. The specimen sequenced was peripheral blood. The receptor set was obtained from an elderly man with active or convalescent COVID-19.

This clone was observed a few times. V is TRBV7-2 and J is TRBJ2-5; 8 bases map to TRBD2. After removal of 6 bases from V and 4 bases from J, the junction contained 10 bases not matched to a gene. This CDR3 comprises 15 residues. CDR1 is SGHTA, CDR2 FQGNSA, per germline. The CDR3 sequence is CASSLVGGVLETQYF. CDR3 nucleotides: TGTGCCAGCAGTTTGGTCGGGGGGGTTCTAGAGACCCAGTACTTC.

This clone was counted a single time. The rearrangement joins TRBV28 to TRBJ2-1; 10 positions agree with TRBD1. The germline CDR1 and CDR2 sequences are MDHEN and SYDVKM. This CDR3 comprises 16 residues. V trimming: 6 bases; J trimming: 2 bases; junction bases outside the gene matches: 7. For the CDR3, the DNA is TGTGCCAGCAGAACAACCGGGACAGGGGCCTACAATGAGCAGTTCTTC. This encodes CASRTTGTGAYNEQFF.

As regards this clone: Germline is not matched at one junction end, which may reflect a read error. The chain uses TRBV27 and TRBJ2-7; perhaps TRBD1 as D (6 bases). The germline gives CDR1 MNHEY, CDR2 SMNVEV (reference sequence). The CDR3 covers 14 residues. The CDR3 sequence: CASMVHRASHEQYF. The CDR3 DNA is TGTGCCAGCATGGTCCACAGGGCCTCCCACGAGCAGTACTTC.

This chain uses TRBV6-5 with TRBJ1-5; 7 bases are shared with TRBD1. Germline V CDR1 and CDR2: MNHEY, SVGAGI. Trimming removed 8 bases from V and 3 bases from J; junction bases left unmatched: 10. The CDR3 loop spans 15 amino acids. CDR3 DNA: TGTGCCAGCGATCTAGGGGGCTTTGACAATCAGCCCCAGCATTTT. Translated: CASDLGGFDNQPQHF.

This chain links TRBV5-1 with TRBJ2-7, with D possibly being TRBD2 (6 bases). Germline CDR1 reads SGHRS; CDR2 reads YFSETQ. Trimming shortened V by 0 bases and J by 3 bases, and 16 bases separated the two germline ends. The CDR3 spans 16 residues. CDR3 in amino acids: CASSLGRGGGNYEQYF. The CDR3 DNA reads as TGCGCCAGCAGCTTGGGGCGCGGAGGAGGGAACTACGAGCAGTACTTC.

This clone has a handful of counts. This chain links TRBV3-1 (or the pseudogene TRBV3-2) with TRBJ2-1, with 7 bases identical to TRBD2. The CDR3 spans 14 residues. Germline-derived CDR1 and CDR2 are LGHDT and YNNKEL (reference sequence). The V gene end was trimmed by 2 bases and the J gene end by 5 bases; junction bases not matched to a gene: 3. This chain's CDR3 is CASSQLAEHNEQFF. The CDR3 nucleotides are TGTGCCAGCAGCCAACTAGCGGAGCACAATGAGCAGTTCTTC.

CDR3 loop: CASSLGTQAAGNTIYF. DNA for the CDR3: TGCGCCAGCAGCTTGGGAACACAAGCAGCGGGAAACACCATATATTTT. V usage is TRBV5-1 and J usage is TRBJ1-3; D is unclear. V was cut by 0 bases and J by 4 bases, with 14 bases left in between. Germline CDR1 SGHRS, CDR2 YFSETQ. This CDR3 spans 16 amino acids.

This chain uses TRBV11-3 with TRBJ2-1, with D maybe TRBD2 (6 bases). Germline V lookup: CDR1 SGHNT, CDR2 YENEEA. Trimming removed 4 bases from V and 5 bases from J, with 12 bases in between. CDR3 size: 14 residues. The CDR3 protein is CASSSLTGDNEQFF. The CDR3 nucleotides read TGTGCCAGCAGCTCATTGACGGGGGACAATGAGCAGTTCTTC.

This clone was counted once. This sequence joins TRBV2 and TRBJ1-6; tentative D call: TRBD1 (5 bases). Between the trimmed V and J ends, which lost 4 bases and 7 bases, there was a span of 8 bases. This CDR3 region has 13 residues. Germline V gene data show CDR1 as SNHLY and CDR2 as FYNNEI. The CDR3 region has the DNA TGTGCCAGCAGTGCCAGGGCCAATTCACCCCTCCACTTT. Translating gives CASSARANSPLHF.

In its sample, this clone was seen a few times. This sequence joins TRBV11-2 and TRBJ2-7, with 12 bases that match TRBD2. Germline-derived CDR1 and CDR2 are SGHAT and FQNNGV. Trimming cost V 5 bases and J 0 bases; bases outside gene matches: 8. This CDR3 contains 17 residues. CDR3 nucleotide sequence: TGTGCCAGCAGCGGGGCCCTACTAGCGGGGGGCTCCTACGAGCAGTACTTC. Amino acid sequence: CASSGALLAGGSYEQYF.

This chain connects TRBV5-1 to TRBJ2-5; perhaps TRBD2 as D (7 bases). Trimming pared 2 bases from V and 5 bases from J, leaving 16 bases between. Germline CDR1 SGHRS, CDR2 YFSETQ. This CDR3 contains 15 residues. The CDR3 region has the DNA TGCGCCAGCAGCTTAGAACCACAGGGAGGGGAGACCCAGTACTTC. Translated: CASSLEPQGGETQYF. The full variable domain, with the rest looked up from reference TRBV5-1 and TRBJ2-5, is KAGVTQTPRYLIKTRGQQVTLSCSPISGHRSVSWYQQTPGQGLQFLFEYFSETQRNKGNFPGRFSGRQFSNSRSEMNVSTLELGDSALYLCASSLEPQGGETQYFGPGTRLLVL.

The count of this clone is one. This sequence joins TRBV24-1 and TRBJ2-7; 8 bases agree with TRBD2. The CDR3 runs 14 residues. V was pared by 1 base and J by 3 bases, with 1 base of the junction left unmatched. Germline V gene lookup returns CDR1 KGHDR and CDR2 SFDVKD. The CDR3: CATSDFRGGYEQYF. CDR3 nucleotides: TGTGCCACCAGTGATTTTCGGGGGGGCTACGAGCAGTACTTC.